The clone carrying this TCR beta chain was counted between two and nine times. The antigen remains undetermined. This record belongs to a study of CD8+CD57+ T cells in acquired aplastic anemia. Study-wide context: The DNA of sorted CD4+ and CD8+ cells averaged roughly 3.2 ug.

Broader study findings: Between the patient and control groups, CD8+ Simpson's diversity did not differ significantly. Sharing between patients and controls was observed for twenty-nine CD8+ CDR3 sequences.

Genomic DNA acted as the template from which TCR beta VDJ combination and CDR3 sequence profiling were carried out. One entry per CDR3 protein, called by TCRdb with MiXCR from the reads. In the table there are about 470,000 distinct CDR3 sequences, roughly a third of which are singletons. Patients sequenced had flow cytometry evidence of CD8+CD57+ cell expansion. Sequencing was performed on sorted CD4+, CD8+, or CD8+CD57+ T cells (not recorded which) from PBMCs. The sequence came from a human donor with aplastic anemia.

This CDR3 is CASSRTSGGGYEQYF. The DNA of the CDR3 is TGTGCCAGCAGCCGGACTAGCGGGGGGGGTTACGAGCAGTACTTC. The chain recombines TRBV7-3 with TRBJ2-7, with 15 bases matching TRBD2. Trimming cost V 5 bases and J 4 bases; bases outside gene matches: 3. Per the germline V gene, CDR1 is SGHTA and CDR2 is FQGTGA. CDR3 length equals 15 residues.